This paragraph covers one T cell receptor beta chain sequence. Deletions cut 1 base from V and 2 bases from J, with 7 bases between. CDR1 and CDR2 from the germline V gene are SGHNT and YENEEA. CDR3 length equals 14 residues. Clones were sequenced by immunoSEQ multiplex PCR, and TCRdb holds only the in-frame ones, with some missing. This sample has 140,000 to 150,000 clones, with 80% to 90% found just once. This entry is derived from a study of blood T cell repertoires in COVID-19. The wider study: Some COVID-19 samples were acute and others convalescent; all came from the United States, Italy and Spain.

The Seattle patients, enrolled during active infection, were followed longitudinally. The TCR comes from a woman aged 60 to 75 with COVID-19, enrolled during active disease. The chain combines TRBV11-3 with TRBJ2-3; D not resolved. Sample: peripheral blood. CDR3 sequence: CASSLGVVTDTQYF. Here the CDR3 DNA reads TGTGCCAGCAGCTTAGGCGTGGTCACAGATACGCAGTATTTT.